This T cell receptor (beta chain) is from a study of PD-1 blockade in classical Hodgkin lymphoma. Whole-study results and caveats: Complete responders' baseline diversity resembled that of newly diagnosed patients. Reports described newly diagnosed patients as having lower baseline TCR diversity than healthy donors. CD4+ TCR diversity climbed significantly by C4D1, unlike CD8+ TCR diversity.

Germline V CDR1 and CDR2: SGHTA, FQGTGA. The trim removed 1 base at V and 1 base at J, leaving 2 bases unmatched. The CDR3 is 15 amino acids. Time point in this sample: cycle 4 day 1 (C4D1), after 6 weeks of nivolumab. All patients experienced relapse after autologous stem cell transplantation, and brentuximab vedotin exposure was variable. The patients, who had relapsed/refractory classical Hodgkin lymphoma, achieved best responses of complete response, partial response or progressive disease. Turning to this clone: Its specificity is unknown.

The method was immunoSEQ multiplex PCR; TCRdb's version includes in-frame clones alone and lacks a portion of them. The table records about 27,000 clones, 55% to 85% of them present only once. The TCR was taken from a human donor with classical Hodgkin lymphoma. The chain carries TRBV7-3 and TRBJ1-1; 8 bases line up with TRBD1. The specimen comprised peripheral blood mononuclear cells (PBMCs), sampled before the fourth cycle of nivolumab. CDR3 amino acids: CASSLSQGANTEAFF. The CDR3 DNA is TGTGCCAGCAGCTTAAGTCAGGGGGCGAACACTGAAGCTTTCTTT.